The clone carrying this T cell receptor beta chain was observed a handful of times. V was shortened by 6 bases and J by 1 base, with 13 bases between the two germline ends. The CDR3 consists of 15 residues. The germline V gene encodes CDR1 MNHEY and CDR2 SVGAGI. The data derive from a study of cytomegalovirus exposure and HLA in healthy donors. Primers included in the PCR were 60 Vbeta and 13 Jbeta primers. In the original analysis: An analysis that came later counted 77 million or so unique TCR beta chains, approximately 9.9 million shared. The method was immunoSEQ multiplex PCR; TCRdb's version includes in-frame clones alone and lacks a portion of them. For V, J and clone size, that table is used; D and trimming come from the DNA. Of about 120,000 clones listed, roughly 80% were seen once; the top ten hold 2.1%.

This clonotype was sampled from a man under 40 in good health and CMV-seronegative. The rearrangement joins TRBV6-5 to TRBJ1-5; unclear D gene. Sequencing used PBMCs. Here the CDR3 reads CASSRSPLSNQPQHF. DNA for the CDR3: TGTGCCAGCAGCAGATCCCCCCTCAGCAATCAGCCCCAGCATTTT.